This note documents a single T cell receptor beta chain sequence. These data come from a study of blood T cell repertoires in COVID-19. Assay: immunoSEQ multiplex PCR; the TCRdb copy retains only in-frame clones and omits some. The table has about 310,000 clones, 75% to 90% seen once. Recovery meant two consecutive negative NP/OP PCR tests, professional clearance, or resolved symptoms. The sequenced sample was PBMCs or T cells enriched from blood (not recorded which). The receptor's source is a woman between 35 and 50 years old who had recovered from COVID-19.

The CDR3 here is CASSYSAYNEQFF. CDR3 nucleotides: TGTGCCAGCAGCTACTCTGCCTACAATGAGCAGTTCTTC. The chain couples TRBV7-2 to TRBJ2-1; no reliable D call. V gave up 4 bases and J gave up 2 bases, with 6 bases separating them. This CDR3 region has 13 residues. The germline CDR1 and CDR2 sequences are SGHTA and FQGNSA.